The TCR beta chain described here comes from a study of blood T cell repertoires in COVID-19. Background on the study: PBMCs, B-cell-depleted T cells, or T cells provided the cDNA or gDNA that made up the material.

Per the original methods: Estimates of nucleated cell counts were drawn from the amplification of reference gene primers. TCRdb keeps only in-frame clones here, not all; method: immunoSEQ multiplex PCR. The D gene and trimming were derived from the DNA, and the V and J assignments and clone size from that table. This sample has a few hundred thousand clones, with around 80% found just once. Sequencing was carried out using peripheral blood. The clonotype originates from a middle-aged woman who had recovered from COVID-19.

This chain's CDR3 is CASSRTGKNEQFF. In DNA, the CDR3 is TGTGCCAGCAGCCGGACAGGGAAAAATGAGCAGTTCTTC. This rearrangement joins TRBV7-2 to TRBJ2-1, with TRBD1 matching over 8 bases. After removal of 5 bases from V and 7 bases from J, the junction contained 4 bases not matched to a gene. CDR3 length: 13 amino acids. The germline V gene encodes CDR1 SGHTA and CDR2 FQGNSA.